The next 20 T cell receptor beta chains were all read from a single sample in a study of cytomegalovirus exposure and HLA in healthy donors. A multiplex PCR was run with 60 Vbeta primers and 13 Jbeta primers. Generated by immunoSEQ multiplex PCR, the TCRdb table keeps only in-frame clones and is missing some. The sample has under 170,000 clones, around 60% seen once; the top ten hold 6% to 8.5%. The sample comprised PBMCs. These receptor sequences come from a woman aged 55 to 70 in good health and CMV-seropositive.

V usage is TRBV27 and J usage is TRBJ2-7; no definite D call. The CDR3 length is 16 residues. Trimming removed 3 bases at V and 2 bases at J, with 17 bases between. CDR1 is MNHEY and CDR2 is SMNVEV in the germline V gene (reference sequence). The CDR3 reads CASSFSSGLHPYEQYF. Here the CDR3 DNA reads TGTGCCAGCAGTTTTAGTTCTGGTCTCCATCCCTACGAGCAGTACTTC.

CDR3 residues: CASSFGGGNTEAFF. Written as DNA, the CDR3 is TGCGCCAGCAGCTTTGGGGGAGGGAACACTGAAGCTTTCTTT. The V and J genes are TRBV5-1 and TRBJ1-1, with D maybe TRBD1 (5 bases). Per the germline V gene, CDR1 is SGHRS and CDR2 is YFSETQ. The CDR3 runs 14 residues. V lost 2 bases and J 1 base, leaving 9 bases between the germline ends.

The chain couples TRBV2 to TRBJ2-5, with D perhaps TRBD2 (6 bases). The V gene lost 3 bases and the J gene lost 2 bases, with 16 bases spanning the gap. The CDR3 is made up of 16 amino acids. Germline CDR1 and CDR2: SNHLY and FYNNEI. The CDR3 loop is CASSEEVGGSQETQYF. The CDR3, as DNA: TGTGCCAGCAGTGAGGAAGTTGGAGGGTCTCAAGAGACCCAGTACTTC.

The CDR3 DNA follows: TGTGCCAGCAGCTTAGGTGGCGGGACGAAGCAGTATTTT. It codes for CASSLGGGTKQYF. The V call is TRBV11-3, the J call TRBJ2-3; TRBD2 is a possible D gene (6 bases). CDR1 and CDR2 (germline): SGHNT, YENEEA. The CDR3 is 13 amino acids. The V end lost 1 base, the J end lost 11 bases, and 13 bases lay between the germline ends.

V gene TRBV7-3 combines with J gene TRBJ2-5, with no clear D. Trimming stripped 5 bases from V and 0 bases from J, with 7 bases between. Germline loops: CDR1 SGHTA, CDR2 FQGTGA. CDR3 length equals 13 residues. For the CDR3, the DNA is TGTGCCAGCAGCCACGGGTACCAAGAGACCCAGTACTTC. Translation: CASSHGYQETQYF.

This clone was found a few times. The chain combines TRBV7-6 with TRBJ2-5, with 9 bases matching TRBD1. V shed 1 base, J shed 5 bases, and the junction held 14 bases outside the gene matches. The germline V gene encodes CDR1 SGHVS and CDR2 FNYEAQ. There are 18 residues in the CDR3. The CDR3 sequence: CASSLESPGTGRSETQYF. The DNA for the CDR3 is TGTGCCAGCAGCTTAGAAAGCCCCGGGACAGGGCGTTCGGAGACCCAGTACTTC.

Concerning this clone itself: Germline and junction disagree at one end, which may indicate a read error. The CDR3 sequence: CASRPRPANTGEPFF. CDR3 nucleotide sequence: TGTGCCAGCAGACCCCGGCCCGCGAACACCGGGGAGCCGTTTTTT. The chain employs TRBV6-5 and TRBJ2-2, with TRBD2 as a possible D gene (5 bases). Germline lookup yields CDR1 MNHEY and CDR2 SVGAGI. This CDR3 comprises 15 residues.

V usage is TRBV28 and J usage is TRBJ1-2, with 7 nucleotides matching TRBD1. The CDR3 length is 14 residues. Germline trimming cut 7 bases from V and 5 bases from J; bases unmatched to any gene: 10. Per germline, CDR1 MDHEN and CDR2 SYDVKM. This CDR3 reads CASTAGQAVYGYTF. The CDR3 DNA sequence: TGTGCCAGCACCGCCGGACAGGCAGTTTATGGCTACACCTTC.

The V and J genes are TRBV4-1 and TRBJ1-5; D might be TRBD1 (6 bases). This CDR3 has 14 amino acids. Between the trimmed V and J ends, which lost 4 bases and 2 bases, there was a span of 9 bases. Looked up from germline, CDR1 is MGHRA and CDR2 is YSYEKL. The CDR3: CASSLSGGNQPQHF. The CDR3 bases are TGCGCCAGCAGCCTCTCAGGGGGCAATCAGCCCCAGCATTTT.

V is TRBV28 and J is TRBJ1-1; D may be TRBD1 (6 bases). V gave up 6 bases and J gave up 1 base, with 15 bases separating them. This CDR3 is built from 15 residues. The germline V gene encodes CDR1 MDHEN and CDR2 SYDVKM. The CDR3 loop reads CASSRSGTPNTEAFF. The CDR3 nucleotides read TGTGCCAGCAGCCGATCCGGGACACCGAACACTGAAGCTTTCTTT.

V and J are TRBV6-1 and TRBJ2-2; 7 bases map to TRBD1. Trimming at V came to 6 bases and at J to 4 bases, leaving 8 bases not matched to a gene. The CDR3 totals 15 residues. Germline values: CDR1 MNHNS, CDR2 SASEGT. CDR3: CASSPQGPVTGELFF. CDR3 in DNA: TGTGCCAGCAGCCCACAGGGGCCGGTCACCGGGGAGCTGTTTTTT.

The chain combines TRBV12-1 with TRBJ2-7; TRBD2 reflects the table's D call only, with no check against the DNA. TRBV12-1 is an annotated pseudogene. The CDR3 length is 15 residues. The CDR3 protein is CASSGRNATLGEQYF. The CDR3 DNA is TGTGCCAGCAGCGGTCGGAACGCCACACTAGGGGAGCAGTACTTC.

The sample holds one count of this clone. The V call is TRBV29-1, the J call TRBJ1-1; perhaps TRBD1 as D (6 bases). Looked up from germline, CDR1 is SQVTM and CDR2 is ANQGSEA. Trimming left V 5 bases short and J 1 base short, with 11 bases between. The CDR3 loop spans 13 amino acids. The CDR3 region has the DNA TGCAGCGTTACCGGGACATCGAACACTGAAGCTTTCTTT. It is translated as CSVTGTSNTEAFF.

The chain links TRBV28 to TRBJ1-3, with D perhaps matching TRBD1 (6 bases). From germline, CDR1 is MDHEN and CDR2 SYDVKM. The CDR3 loop spans 15 amino acids. V dropped 6 bases and J dropped 0 bases, with 12 bases sitting between them. CDR3 bases: TGTGCCAGCAGGATCAGGGGCGGCTCTGGAAACACCATATATTTT. This codes for CASRIRGGSGNTIYF.

The V and J genes are TRBV28 and TRBJ2-2, with 9 bases matching TRBD1. The J segment lost 9 bases and the V segment lost 4 bases, leaving 9 bases of the junction unmatched. From germline, CDR1 is MDHEN and CDR2 SYDVKM. This CDR3 spans 15 amino acids. In DNA form, the CDR3 reads TGTGCCAGCAGTTCACCGGGACAGGGTACCAGGGAGCTGTTTTTT. Translating gives CASSSPGQGTRELFF.

This clone appeared once. The chain is built from TRBV7-9 and TRBJ2-7; D gene uncertain. Trimming removed 0 bases at V and 6 bases at J, with 12 bases between. CDR1 SEHNR and CDR2 FQNEAQ come from the germline V gene (reference sequence). The CDR3 is 14 residues long. CDR3 in DNA: TGTGCCAGCAGCTTAGCGGCGGTTACCACCGAGCAGTACTTC. Protein product: CASSLAAVTTEQYF. The variable domain in full, completed from reference TRBV7-9 and TRBJ2-7, reads DTGVSQNPRHKITKRGQNVTFRCDPISEHNRLYWYRQTLGQGPEFLTYFQNEAQLEKSRLLSDRFSAERPKGSFSTLEIQRTEQGDSAMYLCASSLAAVTTEQYFGPGTRLTVT.

This chain uses TRBV11-1 with TRBJ2-1; the match to TRBD1 covers 10 bases. CDR3 length equals 16 residues. CDR1 is SGHAT, CDR2 FQDESV, per germline (reference sequence). The V and J ends lost 6 bases and 0 bases, in that order; junction bases with no gene match: 5. CDR3 nucleotide sequence: TGTGCCAGCAGAAAGGGACAGGGGAGCTCCTACAATGAGCAGTTCTTC. Translating gives CASRKGQGSSYNEQFF.

Here the CDR3 reads CASSPTRNEQFF. As DNA, the CDR3 is TGCGCCAGCAGCCCCACTAGGAATGAGCAGTTCTTC. V and J are TRBV4-1 and TRBJ2-1; perhaps TRBD2 as D (5 bases). The CDR3 loop spans 12 amino acids. CDR1 is MGHRA, CDR2 YSYEKL, per germline. V was trimmed by 4 bases and J by 7 bases, leaving 8 bases between them.

This clone has just a few counts. The chain couples TRBV13 to TRBJ2-7, with TRBD1 matching over 7 bases. Germline V CDR1 and CDR2: PRHDT, FYEKMQ (reference sequence). The CDR3 is 14 amino acids. The J segment lost 3 bases and the V segment lost 0 bases, leaving 2 bases of the junction unmatched. In DNA, the CDR3 is TGTGCCAGCAGCTTAGGGACAGGGTACTACGAGCAGTACTTC. Residues: CASSLGTGYYEQYF.

V usage is TRBV4-2 and J usage is TRBJ1-5; a possible D gene is TRBD1 (5 bases). Germline V gene data show CDR1 as LGHNA and CDR2 as YNFKEQ. CDR3 size: 15 residues. Trimming shortened V by 0 bases and J by 3 bases, and 9 bases separated the two germline ends. The CDR3 bases are TGTGCCAGCAGCCAAGATGGGACTCTCAATCAGCCCCAGCATTTT. As protein: CASSQDGTLNQPQHF.